This is a list of T cell receptor beta chains from one sample in a study of shared clonotypes between healthy human individuals. Here immunoSEQ multiplex PCR was the method, and the copy in TCRdb shows in-frame clones only, minus some. In the table there are 550,000 to 850,000 clones, around 74% of which are singletons. Sequenced input: memory CD4+ T cells sorted from blood. The receptors here all came from a woman between 25 and 40 years old in good health. Both conserved end residues are part of each CDR3. A D gene is named only where the DNA matches it firmly. A clone size is listed for some rows: how often the clone was seen (once, few, many), or a class if it is expanded.

V gene,CDR3 length,D gene,J gene,clone size,CDR3 DNA,CDR3 protein
TRBV11-2,15,.,TRBJ1-2,few,TGTGCCAGCAGCCGGGGAGCCCAGGGGATCTATGGCTACACCTTC,CASSRGAQGIYGYTF
TRBV28,14,.,TRBJ1-3,.,TGTGCCAGCAGAGTGCAGGGTGCTGGAAACACCATATATTTT,CASRVQGAGNTIYF
TRBV28,14,.,TRBJ1-5,.,TGTGCCAGCAGCCCTACAGTCGTTAATCAGCCCCAGCATTTT,CASSPTVVNQPQHF
TRBV30,15,.,TRBJ1-3,.,TGTGCCTGGAGTGCCCCCAACAGTTACGGAAACACCATATATTTT,CAWSAPNSYGNTIYF
TRBV20-1,10,.,TRBJ1-1,.,TGCAGTGCTAGGACAGTTGAAGCTTTCTTT,CSARTVEAFF
TRBV6-1,16,TRBD1,TRBJ2-1,.,TGTGCCAGCAGTGCCATAGGGGGCAGTTCCTACAATGAGCAGTTCTTC,CASSAIGGSSYNEQFF
TRBV11-2,14,.,TRBJ2-2,few,TGTGCCAGCAGCTTGGCGAGTGACACCGGGGAGCTGTTTTTT,CASSLASDTGELFF
TRBV28,14,TRBD1,TRBJ1-5,.,TGTGCCAGCAGAAGCGGACAGGGGACTCAGCCCCAGCATTTT,CASRSGQGTQPQHF
TRBV6-5,15,TRBD2,TRBJ2-1,.,TGTGCCAGCAGCCCTAGCGGGAGTTCCTACAATGAGCAGTTCTTC,CASSPSGSSYNEQFF
TRBV19,16,TRBD1,TRBJ1-1,few,TGTGCCAGTAGTATCCCGACAGGGGGCAAGAACACTGAAGCTTTCTTT,CASSIPTGGKNTEAFF
TRBV28,13,.,TRBJ1-6,.,TGTGCCAGCTCGACCACTTATAATTCACCCCTCCACTTT,CASSTTYNSPLHF
TRBV7-8,15,TRBD2,TRBJ2-1,few,TGTGCCAGCAGCTTTCAGACTAGCTGGTACAATGAGCAGTTCTTC,CASSFQTSWYNEQFF
TRBV18,15,.,TRBJ2-3,.,TGTGCCAGCTCACAATCAGAAGGGGGCACAGATACGCAGTATTTT,CASSQSEGGTDTQYF
TRBV18,13,.,TRBJ1-2,.,TGTGCCAGCTCACCGGGTACAGTCTATGGCTACACCTTC,CASSPGTVYGYTF
TRBV28,14,.,TRBJ1-2,.,TGTGCCAGCAGTTTTAGCAGGGGAGGCTATGGCTACACCTTC,CASSFSRGGYGYTF
TRBV7-8,17,TRBD2,TRBJ2-3,.,TGTGCCAGCAGCTCACAACCACGACTAGCGGGCGCAGATACGCAGTATTTT,CASSSQPRLAGADTQYF
TRBV5-1,15,TRBD1,TRBJ1-2,.,TGCGCCAGCAGCCCGGGAACAGGGGCCAGTTGGGGCTACACCTTC,CASSPGTGASWGYTF
TRBV7-6,15,TRBD2,TRBJ2-2,.,TGTGCCAGCAGCCCGACTAGCGGGGCGACCGGGGAGCTGTTTTTT,CASSPTSGATGELFF
TRBV10-3,15,.,TRBJ2-3,.,TGTGCCATCAGTGCCTCCCCACCGCCCACCAATACGCAGTATTTT,CAISASPPPTNTQYF
TRBV7-6,12,.,TRBJ2-5,.,TGTGCCAGCCGGGACACACAAGAGACCCAGTACTTC,CASRDTQETQYF
TRBV6-1,12,.,TRBJ2-7,.,TGTGCCAGCAGTGAAGATGGGGCTGAGCAGTACTTC,CASSEDGAEQYF
TRBV5-1,17,.,TRBJ1-2,once,TGCGCCAGCAGCTTGAGTGGCTTGCGGGAGGCTAACTATGGCTACACCTTC,CASSLSGLREANYGYTF
TRBV11-2,15,.,TRBJ2-3,.,TGTGCCAGCAGCCCACCCTTTGTTGCTACAGATACGCAGTATTTT,CASSPPFVATDTQYF
TRBV2,14,.,TRBJ2-3,.,TGTGCCAGCAGTGAAGCGCTGACGTCTGATACGCAGTATTTT,CASSEALTSDTQYF
TRBV6-1,12,.,TRBJ1-4,.,TGTGCCAGCAGCGGGTTACATGAAAAACTGTTTTTT,CASSGLHEKLFF
TRBV28,13,.,TRBJ1-2,.,TGTGCCAGCAGTTTCGGGGAGCACTATGGCTACACCTTC,CASSFGEHYGYTF
TRBV18,15,TRBD1,TRBJ1-5,.,TGTGCCAGCTCGTATACAGGGGCTCTCAATCAGCCCCAGCATTTT,CASSYTGALNQPQHF
TRBV7-2,15,.,TRBJ1-3,many,TGTGCCAGCAGCTTTAGGACGATCTCTGGAAACACCATATATTTT,CASSFRTISGNTIYF
TRBV25-1,15,.,TRBJ2-7,many,TGTGCCAGCAGTGGGGTTGTGGGGAGTGCCTACGAGCAGTACTTC,CASSGVVGSAYEQYF